The entry below gives a single T cell receptor beta chain sequence along with its context. Antigen: not known. These data come from a study of shared clonotypes between healthy human individuals. Some clones are missing from TCRdb's copy, which holds only in-frame ones; the method was immunoSEQ multiplex PCR. The profile shows over 850,000 clones, around 78% of them singletons. Looked up from germline, CDR1 is LNHDA and CDR2 is SQIVND (reference sequence). V lost 0 bases and J 1 base, leaving 10 bases between the germline ends. There are 17 residues in the CDR3. Study results and limitations: A generally larger estimated richness was seen in naive subsets than in memory subsets.

The chain combines TRBV19 with TRBJ2-6; D gene uncertain. The specimen sequenced was memory CD4+ T cells from PBMCs. The subset denotes: CD45RA-negative fraction. The sequence came from a man younger than 30 in good health. Some clones in this sample may be carry-over from other donors' samples. The DNA for the CDR3 is TGTGCCAGTAGTATAGAAATGGGAAATTCTGGGGCCAACGTCCTGACTTTC. Residues: CASSIEMGNSGANVLTF. Filled out from reference TRBV19 and TRBJ2-6, the complete variable domain reads DGGITQSPKYLFRKEGQNVTLSCEQNLNHDAMYWYRQDPGQGLRLIYYSQIVNDFQKGDIAEGYSVSREKKESFPLTVTSAQKNPTAFYLCASSIEMGNSGANVLTFGAGSRLTVL.